The 5 T cell receptor beta chains reported below all come from one sample, sequenced in a study of beta chain features in type 1 diabetes. Expressed TCRB transcripts were sequenced, since all the RNA that had been isolated was reverse transcribed. The assay was immunoSEQ multiplex PCR, and TCRdb's table has in-frame clones only and misses some. Of 850,000 to 900,000 clones in the sample, roughly a sixth were seen once. The sequenced sample consisted of naive CD4+ T cells from blood. All receptors come from a young woman in good health.

This rearrangement joins TRBV18 to TRBJ2-3; TRBD2 is a possible D gene (5 bases). Germline V CDR1 and CDR2: KGHSH, LQKENI. Trimming removed 3 bases at V and 0 bases at J, with 25 bases between. The CDR3 consists of 20 residues. Here the CDR3 DNA reads TGTGCCAGCTCACCGAGGGCTAGTACGGATTCCCCGTCTAGCACAGATACGCAGTATTTT. Its translation: CASSPRASTDSPSSTDTQYF.

A few counts support this clone. The gene calls are TRBV25-1 and TRBJ1-1; TRBD1 is a possible D gene (6 bases). Trimming took 8 bases from V and 1 from J, leaving 11 bases between them. CDR3 length equals 13 residues. The germline gives CDR1 MGHDK, CDR2 SYGVNS. As DNA, the CDR3 is TGTGCCAGCGCTGGACAGTCGAACACTGAAGCTTTCTTT. Amino acids: CASAGQSNTEAFF.

This clone has a handful of counts. V and J are TRBV7-9 and TRBJ2-7, with D hard to call. CDR1 and CDR2 (germline): SEHNR, FQNEAQ (reference sequence). CDR3 length: 9 residues. V was clipped by 8 bases and J by 6 bases, with 5 bases between them. In DNA, the CDR3 is TGTGCCAGCGGAAGCGAGCAGTACTTC. It is translated as CASGSEQYF.

This clone has just a few counts. The chain carries TRBV7-6 and TRBJ2-1; 8 nucleotides match TRBD1. Germline V lookup: CDR1 SGHVS, CDR2 FNYEAQ. After removal of 5 bases from V and 1 base from J, the junction contained 4 bases not matched to a gene. The CDR3 extends over 15 amino acids. The CDR3 DNA reads as TGTGCCAGCAGCGCAACAGGGGGATCCTACAATGAGCAGTTCTTC. This encodes CASSATGGSYNEQFF.

Remarks on this clone: The sample holds other DNA sequences that translate to the same CDR3. The chain has TRBV18 and TRBJ1-1; 8 bases are shared with TRBD1. J was trimmed by 3 bases and V by 4 bases; bases with no gene match: 4. The length of the CDR3 is 14 residues. CDR1 and CDR2 (germline): KGHSH, LQKENI. The CDR3 spells CASSRTTGDTEAFF. The CDR3 region has the DNA TGTGCCAGCTCACGGACGACAGGGGACACTGAAGCTTTCTTT.